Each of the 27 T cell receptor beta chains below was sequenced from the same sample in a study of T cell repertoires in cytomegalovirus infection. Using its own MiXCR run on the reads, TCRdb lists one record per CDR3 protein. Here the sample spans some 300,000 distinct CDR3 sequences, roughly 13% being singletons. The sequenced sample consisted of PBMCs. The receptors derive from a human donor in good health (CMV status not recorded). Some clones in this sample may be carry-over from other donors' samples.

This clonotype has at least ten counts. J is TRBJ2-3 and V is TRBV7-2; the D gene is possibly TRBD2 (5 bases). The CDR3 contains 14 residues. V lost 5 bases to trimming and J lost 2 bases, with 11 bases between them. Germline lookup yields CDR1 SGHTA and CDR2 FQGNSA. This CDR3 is CASSRGRYTDTQYF. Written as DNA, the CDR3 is TGTGCCAGCAGCCGAGGGCGTTACACAGATACGCAGTATTTT.

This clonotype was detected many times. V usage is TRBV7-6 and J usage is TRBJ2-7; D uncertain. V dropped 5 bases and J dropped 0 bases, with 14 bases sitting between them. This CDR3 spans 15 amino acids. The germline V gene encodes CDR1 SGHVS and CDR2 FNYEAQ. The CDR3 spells CASSPSGQISYEQYF. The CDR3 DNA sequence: TGTGCCAGCAGCCCTAGTGGGCAGATCTCCTACGAGCAGTACTTC. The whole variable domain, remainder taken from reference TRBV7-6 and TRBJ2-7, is GAGVSQSPRYKVTKRGQDVALRCDPISGHVSLYWYRQALGQGPEFLTYFNYEAQQDKSGLPNDRFSAERPEGSISTLTIQRTEQRDSAMYRCASSPSGQISYEQYFGPGTRLTVT.

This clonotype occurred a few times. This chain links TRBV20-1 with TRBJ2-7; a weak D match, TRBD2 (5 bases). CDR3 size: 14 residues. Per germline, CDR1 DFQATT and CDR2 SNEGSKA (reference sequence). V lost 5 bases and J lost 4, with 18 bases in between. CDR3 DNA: TGCAGTGCTGAGTCCCCGTACGGGGAGTACGAGCAGTACTTC. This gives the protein CSAESPYGEYEQYF.

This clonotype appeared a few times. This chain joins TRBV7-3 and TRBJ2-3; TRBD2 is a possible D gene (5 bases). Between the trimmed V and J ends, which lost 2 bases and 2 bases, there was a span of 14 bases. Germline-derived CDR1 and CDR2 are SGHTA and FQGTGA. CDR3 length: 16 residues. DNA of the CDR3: TGTGCCAGCAGCTTAGGGCGGGTACCCCTCACAGATACGCAGTATTTT. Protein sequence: CASSLGRVPLTDTQYF.

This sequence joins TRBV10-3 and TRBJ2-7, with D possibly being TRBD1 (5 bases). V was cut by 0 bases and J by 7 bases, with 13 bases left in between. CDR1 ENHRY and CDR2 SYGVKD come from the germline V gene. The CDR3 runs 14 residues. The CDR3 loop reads CAISESKGLGEQYF. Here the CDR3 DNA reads TGTGCCATCAGTGAGTCGAAGGGGTTGGGGGAGCAGTACTTC.

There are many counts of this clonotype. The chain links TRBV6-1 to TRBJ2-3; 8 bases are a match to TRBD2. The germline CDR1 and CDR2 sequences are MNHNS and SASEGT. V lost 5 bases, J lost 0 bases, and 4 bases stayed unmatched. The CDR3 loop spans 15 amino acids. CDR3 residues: CASSYSGKSTDTQYF. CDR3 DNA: TGTGCCAGCAGTTATAGCGGGAAAAGCACAGATACGCAGTATTTT.

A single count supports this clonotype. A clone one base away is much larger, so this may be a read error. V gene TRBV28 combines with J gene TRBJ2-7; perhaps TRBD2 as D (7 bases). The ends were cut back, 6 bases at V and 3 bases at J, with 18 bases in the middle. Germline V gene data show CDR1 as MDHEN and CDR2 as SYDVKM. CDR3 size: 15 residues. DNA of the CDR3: TGTGCCAGCAGCAGGGGAGCGGGGTTAGTCTACGAGCAGTACTTC. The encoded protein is CASSRGAGLVYEQYF.

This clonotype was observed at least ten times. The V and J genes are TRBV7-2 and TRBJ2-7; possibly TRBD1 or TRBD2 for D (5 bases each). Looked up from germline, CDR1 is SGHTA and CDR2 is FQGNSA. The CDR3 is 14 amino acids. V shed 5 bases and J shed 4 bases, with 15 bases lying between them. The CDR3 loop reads CASSLGTPVYEQYF. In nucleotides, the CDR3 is TGTGCCAGCAGCCTCGGGACCCCGGTGTACGAGCAGTACTTC. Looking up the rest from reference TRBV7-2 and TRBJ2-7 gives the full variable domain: GAGVSQSPSNKVTEKGKDVELRCDPISGHTALYWYRQSLGQGLEFLIYFQGNSAPDKSGLPSDRFSAERTGGSVSTLTIQRTQQEDSAVYLCASSLGTPVYEQYFGPGTRLTVT.

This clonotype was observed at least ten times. The CDR3 sequence: CASSRQGLEKGLYGYTF. Written as DNA, the CDR3 is TGTGCCAGCAGTCGACAGGGGCTCGAAAAGGGGCTGTATGGCTACACCTTC. J is TRBJ1-2 and V is TRBV7-2; 8 positions match TRBD1. J gave up 5 bases and V 6 bases, and 17 bases lay outside the gene matches. This CDR3 spans 17 amino acids. Germline CDR1 SGHTA, CDR2 FQGNSA. Full variable domain (outside the CDR3, taken from reference TRBV7-2 and TRBJ1-2): GAGVSQSPSNKVTEKGKDVELRCDPISGHTALYWYRQSLGQGLEFLIYFQGNSAPDKSGLPSDRFSAERTGGSVSTLTIQRTQQEDSAVYLCASSRQGLEKGLYGYTFGSGTRLTVV.

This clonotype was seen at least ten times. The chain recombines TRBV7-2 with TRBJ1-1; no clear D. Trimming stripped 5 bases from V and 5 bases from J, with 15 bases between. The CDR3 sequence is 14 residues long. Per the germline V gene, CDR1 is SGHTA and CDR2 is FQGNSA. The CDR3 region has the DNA TGTGCCAGCAGCCAAAACCGACACCCGACTGAAGCTTTCTTT. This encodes CASSQNRHPTEAFF. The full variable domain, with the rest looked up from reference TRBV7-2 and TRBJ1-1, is GAGVSQSPSNKVTEKGKDVELRCDPISGHTALYWYRQSLGQGLEFLIYFQGNSAPDKSGLPSDRFSAERTGGSVSTLTIQRTQQEDSAVYLCASSQNRHPTEAFFGQGTRLTVV.

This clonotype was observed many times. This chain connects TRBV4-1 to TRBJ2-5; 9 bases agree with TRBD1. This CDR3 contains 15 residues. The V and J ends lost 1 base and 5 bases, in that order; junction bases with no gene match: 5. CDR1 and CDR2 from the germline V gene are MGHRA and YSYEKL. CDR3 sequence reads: CASSQGTGVWETQYF. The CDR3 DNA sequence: TGCGCCAGCAGCCAAGGGACAGGGGTGTGGGAGACCCAGTACTTC.

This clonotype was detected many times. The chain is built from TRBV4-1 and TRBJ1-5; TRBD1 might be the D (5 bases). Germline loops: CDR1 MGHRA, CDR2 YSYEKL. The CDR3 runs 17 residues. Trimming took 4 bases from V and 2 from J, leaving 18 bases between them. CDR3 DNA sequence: TGCGCCAGCAGCCCGTCGGGGACGGGGATTGGCAATCAGCCCCAGCATTTT. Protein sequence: CASSPSGTGIGNQPQHF.

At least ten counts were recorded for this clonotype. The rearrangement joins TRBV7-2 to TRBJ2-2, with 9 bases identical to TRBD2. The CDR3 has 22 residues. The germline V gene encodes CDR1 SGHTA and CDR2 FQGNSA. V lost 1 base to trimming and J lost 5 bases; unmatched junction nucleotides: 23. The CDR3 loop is CASSLVLVIAGVLKDPTGELFF. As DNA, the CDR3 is TGTGCCAGCAGCTTAGTTCTGGTGATAGCGGGAGTGCTAAAGGACCCTACCGGGGAGCTGTTTTTT.

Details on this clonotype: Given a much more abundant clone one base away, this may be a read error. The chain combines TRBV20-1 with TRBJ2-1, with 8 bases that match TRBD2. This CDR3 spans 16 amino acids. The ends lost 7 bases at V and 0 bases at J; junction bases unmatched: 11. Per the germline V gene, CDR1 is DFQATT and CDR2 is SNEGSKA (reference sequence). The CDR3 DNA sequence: TGCAGTGATAGCCCCCTAGCGGGCTTCTCCTACAATGAGCAGTTCTTC. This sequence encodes CSDSPLAGFSYNEQFF.

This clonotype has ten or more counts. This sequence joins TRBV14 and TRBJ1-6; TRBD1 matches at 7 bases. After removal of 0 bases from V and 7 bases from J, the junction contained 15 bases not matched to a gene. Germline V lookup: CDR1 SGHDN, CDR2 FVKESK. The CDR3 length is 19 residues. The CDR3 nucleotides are TGTGCCAGCAGCCAAGATCAAACCGGGACAGCGAGAAGAAATTCACCCCTCCACTTT. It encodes CASSQDQTGTARRNSPLHF.

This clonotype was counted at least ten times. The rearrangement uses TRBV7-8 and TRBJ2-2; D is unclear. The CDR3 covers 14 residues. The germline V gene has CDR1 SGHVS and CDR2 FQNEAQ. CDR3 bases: TGTGTCGACACGGTGTTCGCGAACACCGGGGAGCTGTTTTTT. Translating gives CVDTVFANTGELFF.

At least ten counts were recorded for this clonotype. The CDR3 loop reads CASSTSHSWKQYF. The CDR3 DNA is TGTGCCAGCAGTACCTCCCACTCCTGGAAGCAGTACTTC. This chain connects TRBV28 to TRBJ2-7; D remains ambiguous. V was clipped by 5 bases and J by 8 bases, with 16 bases between them. This CDR3 comprises 13 residues. Germline loops: CDR1 MDHEN, CDR2 SYDVKM.

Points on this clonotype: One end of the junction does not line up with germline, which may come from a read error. CDR3 sequence: CDSSRSGTETQYF. CDR3 nucleotide sequence: TGTGACAGCAGCCGGAGCGGGACGGAGACCCAGTACTTC. The chain employs TRBV11-2 and TRBJ2-5; the match to TRBD2 covers 7 bases. This CDR3 is built from 13 residues. The germline CDR1 and CDR2 sequences are SGHAT and FQNNGV.

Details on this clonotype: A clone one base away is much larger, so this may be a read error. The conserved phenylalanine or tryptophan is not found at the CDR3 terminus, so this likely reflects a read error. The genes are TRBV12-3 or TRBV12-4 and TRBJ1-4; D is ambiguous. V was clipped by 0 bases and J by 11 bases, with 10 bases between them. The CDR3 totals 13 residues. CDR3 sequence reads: CASSLATSGKLFY. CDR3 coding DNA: TGTGCCAGCAGTTTAGCTACTTCGGGGAAACTGTTTTAT.

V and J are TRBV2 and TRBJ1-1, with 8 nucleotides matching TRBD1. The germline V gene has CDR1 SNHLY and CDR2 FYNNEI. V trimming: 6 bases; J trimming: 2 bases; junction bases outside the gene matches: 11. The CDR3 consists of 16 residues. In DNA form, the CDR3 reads TGTGCCAGCAGCAACCGGGGGCAGGGGGCCAACACTGAAGCTTTCTTT. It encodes CASSNRGQGANTEAFF. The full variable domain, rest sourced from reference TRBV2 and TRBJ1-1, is EPEVTQTPSHQVTQMGQEVILRCVPISNHLYFYWYRQILGQKVEFLVSFYNNEISEKSEIFDDQFSVERPDGSNFTLKIRSTKLEDSAMYFCASSNRGQGANTEAFFGQGTRLTVV.

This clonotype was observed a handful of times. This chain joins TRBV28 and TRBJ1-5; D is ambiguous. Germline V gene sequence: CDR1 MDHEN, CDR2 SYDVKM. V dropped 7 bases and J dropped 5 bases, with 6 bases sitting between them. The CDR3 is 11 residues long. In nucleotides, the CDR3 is TGTGCCAGCAATTCGGATCAGCCCCAGCATTTT. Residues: CASNSDQPQHF.

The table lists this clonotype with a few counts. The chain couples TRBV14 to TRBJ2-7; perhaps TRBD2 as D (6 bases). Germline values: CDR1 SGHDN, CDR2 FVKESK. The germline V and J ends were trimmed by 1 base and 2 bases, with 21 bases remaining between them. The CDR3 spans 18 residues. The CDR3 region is CASSQVPSYGGLPYEQYF. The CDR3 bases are TGTGCCAGCAGCCAAGTTCCGTCCTACGGGGGATTACCCTACGAGCAGTACTTC. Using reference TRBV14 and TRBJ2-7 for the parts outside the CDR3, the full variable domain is EAGVTQFPSHSVIEKGQTVTLRCDPISGHDNLYWYRRVMGKEIKFLLHFVKESKQDESGMPNNRFLAERTGGTYSTLKVQPAELEDSGVYFCASSQVPSYGGLPYEQYFGPGTRLTVT.

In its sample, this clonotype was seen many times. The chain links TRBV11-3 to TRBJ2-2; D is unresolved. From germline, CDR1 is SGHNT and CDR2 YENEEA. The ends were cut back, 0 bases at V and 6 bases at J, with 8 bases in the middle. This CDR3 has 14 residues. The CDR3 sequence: CASSLDFRAGELFF. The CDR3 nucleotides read TGTGCCAGCAGCTTAGATTTTAGGGCCGGGGAGCTGTTTTTT.

CDR3 protein: CASSPGFGVQPQHF. In nucleotides, the CDR3 is TGTGCCAGCAGCCCGGGGTTTGGGGTTCAGCCCCAGCATTTT. V gene TRBV3-1 combines with J gene TRBJ1-5, with D uncertain. CDR3 size: 14 residues. Germline V CDR1 and CDR2: LGHDT, YNNKEL (reference sequence). Trimming left V 4 bases short and J 6 bases short, with 13 bases between.

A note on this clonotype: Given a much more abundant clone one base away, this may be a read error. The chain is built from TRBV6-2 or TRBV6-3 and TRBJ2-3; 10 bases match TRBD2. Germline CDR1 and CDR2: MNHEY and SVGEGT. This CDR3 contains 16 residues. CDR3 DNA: TGTGCCGGCAGCGCCAGCGGGAGGGCCCGCACAGATACGCAGTATTTT. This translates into CAGSASGRARTDTQYF.

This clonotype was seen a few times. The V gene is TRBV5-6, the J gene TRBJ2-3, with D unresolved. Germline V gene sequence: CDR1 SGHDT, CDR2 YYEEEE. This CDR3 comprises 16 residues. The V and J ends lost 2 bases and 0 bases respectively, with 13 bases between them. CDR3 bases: TGTGCCAGCAGCTTACCAGCGAGCATTAGCACAGATACGCAGTATTTT. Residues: CASSLPASISTDTQYF.

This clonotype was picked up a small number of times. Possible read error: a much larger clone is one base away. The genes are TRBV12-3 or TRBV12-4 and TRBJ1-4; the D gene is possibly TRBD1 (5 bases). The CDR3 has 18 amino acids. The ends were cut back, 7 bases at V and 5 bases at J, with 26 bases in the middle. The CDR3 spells CASTDLPGIDPMNEKLFF. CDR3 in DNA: TGTGCCAGCACCGACCTCCCAGGGATCGATCCCATGAATGAAAAACTGTTTTTT.